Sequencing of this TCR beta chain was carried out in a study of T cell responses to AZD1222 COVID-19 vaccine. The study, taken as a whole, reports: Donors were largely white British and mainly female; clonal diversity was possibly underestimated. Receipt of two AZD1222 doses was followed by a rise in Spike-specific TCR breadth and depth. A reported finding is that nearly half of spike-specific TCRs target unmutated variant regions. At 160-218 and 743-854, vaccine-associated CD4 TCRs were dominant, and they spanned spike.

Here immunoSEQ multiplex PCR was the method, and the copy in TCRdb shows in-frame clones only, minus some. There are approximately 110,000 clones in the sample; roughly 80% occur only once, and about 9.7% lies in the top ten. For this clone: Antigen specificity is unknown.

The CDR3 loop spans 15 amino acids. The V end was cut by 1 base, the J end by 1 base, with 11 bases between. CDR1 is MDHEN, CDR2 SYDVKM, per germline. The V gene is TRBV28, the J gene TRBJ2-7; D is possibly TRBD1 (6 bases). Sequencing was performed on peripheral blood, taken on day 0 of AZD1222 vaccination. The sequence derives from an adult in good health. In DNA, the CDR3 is TGTGCCAGCAGTTTATCCTCGACAGGTTCCTACGAGCAGTACTTC. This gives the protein CASSLSSTGSYEQYF.